These 24 T cell receptor beta chains came from one sample sequenced in a study of cytomegalovirus exposure and HLA in healthy donors. Both 60 Vbeta primers and 13 Jbeta primers went into the PCR. The assay was immunoSEQ multiplex PCR, and TCRdb's table has in-frame clones only and misses some. In the table there are about 140,000 clones, 70% to 90% of which are singletons. The sample consisted of PBMCs. The receptor source for this set is a man aged 35-49 years in good health and CMV-seronegative.

J is TRBJ2-1 and V is TRBV7-2; D gene ambiguous. CDR1 is SGHTA, CDR2 FQGNSA, per germline. The CDR3 sequence is 13 residues long. V was clipped by 7 bases and J by 5 bases, with 12 bases between them. The CDR3 sequence is CASKILPNNEQFF. The DNA of the CDR3 is TGTGCCAGCAAGATACTTCCCAACAATGAGCAGTTCTTC.

The chain uses TRBV19 and TRBJ2-1; D may be TRBD2 (5 bases). The CDR3 extends over 11 amino acids. CDR1 is LNHDA, CDR2 SQIVND, per germline (reference sequence). V was trimmed by 5 bases and J by 10 bases, leaving 9 bases between them. For the CDR3, the DNA is TGTGCCAGTAGTTCTCCGGGAGAGCAGTTCTTC. It encodes CASSSPGEQFF.

A note on this clone: Germline is not matched at one junction end, which may reflect a read error. The chain employs TRBV10-3 and TRBJ1-1; D ambiguous. The CDR3 consists of 13 residues. In germline, CDR1 is ENHRY, CDR2 SYGVKD. CDR3 sequence: CAIGRTGNAEAFF. The CDR3 region has the DNA TGTGCCATCGGCAGGACGGGGAACGCTGAAGCTTTCTTT.

The chain employs TRBV6-1 and TRBJ2-7; D is perhaps TRBD2 (6 bases). Germline V gene sequence: CDR1 MNHNS, CDR2 SASEGT. V dropped 4 bases and J dropped 4 bases, with 11 bases sitting between them. The CDR3 totals 13 residues. CDR3 region: CASSGGISYEQYF. The DNA of the CDR3 is TGTGCCAGCAGTGGCGGGATTTCTTACGAGCAGTACTTC.

This chain uses TRBV7-3 with TRBJ2-5; perhaps TRBD2 as D (5 bases). The germline V gene encodes CDR1 SGHTA and CDR2 FQGTGA. Trimming cost V 4 bases and J 3 bases, with 6 bases left between them. The length of the CDR3 is 12 residues. Here the CDR3 reads CASSSGEETQYF. The CDR3 DNA follows: TGTGCCAGCAGCTCCGGGGAAGAGACCCAGTACTTC.

This clone was seen more than once but under ten times. The chain recombines TRBV4-1 with TRBJ1-5; TRBD1 matches 9 bases. V gave up 3 bases and J gave up 0 bases; unmatched junction bases: 9. Per the germline V gene, CDR1 is MGHRA and CDR2 is YSYEKL. The CDR3 contains 18 residues. CDR3 sequence reads: CASSQRRRTGDSNQPQHF. In nucleotides, the CDR3 is TGCGCCAGCAGCCAGAGAAGAAGGACAGGGGATAGCAATCAGCCCCAGCATTTT.

V usage is TRBV6-5 and J usage is TRBJ2-7; TRBD2 agrees at 9 bases. The V gene's germline CDR1 is MNHEY and CDR2 SVGAGI. The CDR3 is made up of 14 amino acids. Trimming at V came to 0 bases and at J to 6 bases, leaving 3 bases not matched to a gene. The CDR3 DNA reads TGTGCCAGCAGTTACTCGGCTAGCGGGGTCGAGCAGTACTTC. It is translated as CASSYSASGVEQYF.

The CDR3 coding sequence is TGCAGCGCTTCTTTGGACAGGGGGCTTGCTGGCTACACCTTC. Translating gives CSASLDRGLAGYTF. This chain uses TRBV29-1 with TRBJ1-2; TRBD1 matches 11 bases. The CDR3 totals 14 residues. With 7 bases clipped from V and 7 bases from J, the junction kept 11 bases outside the gene matches. Germline V gene data show CDR1 as SQVTM and CDR2 as ANQGSEA.

The J gene is TRBJ2-5, the V gene TRBV25-1; perhaps TRBD2 as D (7 bases). The CDR3 contains 15 residues. Germline V gene data show CDR1 as MGHDK and CDR2 as SYGVNS. Trimming took 6 bases from V and 1 from J, leaving 15 bases between them. This CDR3 reads CASSALGGAQETQYF. The CDR3 DNA sequence: TGTGCCAGCAGCGCCCTGGGGGGGGCCCAAGAGACCCAGTACTTC.

This clone was seen a single time. The chain joins TRBV7-9 to TRBJ1-1; 8 bases match TRBD1. V shed 5 bases and J 1 base; nucleotides not matched to a gene: 3. This CDR3 spans 14 amino acids. CDR1 is SEHNR, CDR2 FQNEAQ, per germline (reference sequence). The CDR3 nucleotides are TGTGCCAGCAGCCGCCAGGGGGCGAACACTGAAGCTTTCTTT. Its translation is CASSRQGANTEAFF.

This rearrangement joins TRBV5-4 to TRBJ2-7; 7 bases are a match to TRBD1. The germline gives CDR1 SGHNT, CDR2 YYREEE (reference sequence). V shed 4 bases and J 1 base; nucleotides not matched to a gene: 5. The CDR3 consists of 14 residues. As DNA, the CDR3 is TGTGCCAGCAGCCCAAAGGACAGGTCCTACGAGCAGTACTTC. This translates into CASSPKDRSYEQYF.

V usage is TRBV9 and J usage is TRBJ1-6; D remains ambiguous. CDR1 is SGDLS and CDR2 is YYNGEE in the germline V gene. The length of the CDR3 is 16 residues. Trimming took off 0 bases at V and 7 bases at J, with 14 bases between the two ends. The CDR3 DNA sequence: TGTGCCAGCAGCGTAGAGTTCGGAACGGGGAATTCACCCCTCCACTTT. This codes for CASSVEFGTGNSPLHF.

The chain has TRBV6-5 and TRBJ2-1; 8 bases are a match to TRBD2. Looked up from germline, CDR1 is MNHEY and CDR2 is SVGAGI. Germline trimming cut 5 bases from V and 2 bases from J; bases unmatched to any gene: 2. The CDR3 is 14 amino acids. This CDR3 reads CASSISGAYNEQFF. The CDR3, as DNA: TGTGCCAGCAGTATTAGCGGGGCCTACAATGAGCAGTTCTTC.

The chain is built from TRBV30 and TRBJ2-1; 7 positions match TRBD1. The CDR3 totals 15 residues. V lost 1 base to trimming and J lost 0 bases; unmatched junction nucleotides: 3. Germline values: CDR1 GTSNPN, CDR2 SVGIG (reference sequence). CDR3: CAWSGDRDSYNEQFF. The CDR3 DNA reads as TGTGCCTGGAGTGGCGACAGGGACTCCTACAATGAGCAGTTCTTC.

Comments on this clone: Additional DNA sequences in this sample encode the identical CDR3. The CDR3 loop reads CASSQDSQETQYF. For the CDR3, the DNA is TGTGCCAGCAGTCAGGATAGCCAAGAGACCCAGTACTTC. V is TRBV27 and J is TRBJ2-5; D is uncertain. Trimming took off 5 bases at V and 1 base at J, with 8 bases between the two ends. Looked up from germline, CDR1 is MNHEY and CDR2 is SMNVEV (reference sequence). The CDR3 runs 13 residues.

The V and J genes are TRBV6-1 and TRBJ2-7; TRBD1 aligns across 8 bases. V was pared by 8 bases and J by 4 bases, with 10 bases of the junction left unmatched. The germline CDR1 and CDR2 sequences are MNHNS and SASEGT. The CDR3 sequence is 14 residues long. The CDR3, as DNA: TGTGCCAGCTCTTGGGGCAGGGGGCAATACGAGCAGTACTTC. Translation: CASSWGRGQYEQYF.

V and J are TRBV11-2 and TRBJ2-7; TRBD2 agrees at 10 bases. CDR1 is SGHAT, CDR2 FQNNGV, per germline. The ends lost 7 bases at V and 4 bases at J; junction bases unmatched: 7. The CDR3 covers 14 residues. CDR3 nucleotide sequence: TGTGCCAGCACCTGGACTAGCGGTAATTACGAGCAGTACTTC. This sequence encodes CASTWTSGNYEQYF.

This clone has just a few counts. The chain links TRBV2 to TRBJ1-1; a possible D gene is TRBD1 (5 bases). The CDR3 spans 12 residues. Germline CDR1 reads SNHLY; CDR2 reads FYNNEI. Trimming removed 5 bases from V and 8 bases from J, with 12 bases in between. The CDR3 is CASSFFRGEAFF. The CDR3 DNA reads TGTGCCAGCAGTTTTTTCCGGGGGGAAGCTTTCTTT.

The CDR3 DNA reads as TGCGCCAGCAGCGGAACACCCAGACTAGCGGGTACAAGATCTTCCACAGATACGCAGTATTTT. Its protein product is CASSGTPRLAGTRSSTDTQYF. The genes are TRBV5-1 and TRBJ2-3; 10 nucleotides align to TRBD2. The CDR3 is made up of 21 amino acids. CDR1 and CDR2 from the germline V gene are SGHRS and YFSETQ. Trimming cost V 4 bases and J 2 bases; bases outside gene matches: 22.

The V call is TRBV4-2, the J call TRBJ2-1, with TRBD1 identical over 8 bases. Trimming cost V 3 bases and J 4 bases; bases outside gene matches: 8. The germline V gene encodes CDR1 LGHNA and CDR2 YNFKEQ. This CDR3 region has 16 residues. Written as DNA, the CDR3 is TGTGCCAGCAGCCAGTTAGACAGGGGCACTTACAATGAGCAGTTCTTC. Translating gives CASSQLDRGTYNEQFF.

The chain employs TRBV7-2 and TRBJ1-2; possibly TRBD1 for D (6 bases). The V gene's germline CDR1 is SGHTA and CDR2 FQGNSA. Trimming removed 5 bases at V and 6 bases at J, with 19 bases between. The CDR3 runs 15 residues. The CDR3 protein is CASSPSGARYDGYTF. As DNA, the CDR3 is TGTGCCAGCAGCCCCTCAGGGGCCAGGTACGATGGCTACACCTTC. The variable domain in full, completed from reference TRBV7-2 and TRBJ1-2, reads GAGVSQSPSNKVTEKGKDVELRCDPISGHTALYWYRQSLGQGLEFLIYFQGNSAPDKSGLPSDRFSAERTGGSVSTLTIQRTQQEDSAVYLCASSPSGARYDGYTFGSGTRLTVV.

The chain employs TRBV5-6 and TRBJ2-1; 9 positions match TRBD2. Germline trimming cut 4 bases from V and 0 bases from J; bases unmatched to any gene: 5. CDR1 and CDR2 from the germline V gene are SGHDT and YYEEEE. CDR3 length equals 16 residues. The CDR3 nucleotides are TGTGCCAGCAGCCTCTTAGCGGGGGCCTCCTACAATGAGCAGTTCTTC. Translating gives CASSLLAGASYNEQFF.

The chain couples TRBV28 to TRBJ2-7; 9 bases match TRBD2. The trim removed 5 bases at V and 5 bases at J, leaving 7 bases unmatched. The V gene's germline CDR1 is MDHEN and CDR2 SYDVKM. This CDR3 has 14 residues. The CDR3: CASSTPKREDEQYF. Here the CDR3 DNA reads TGTGCCAGCAGTACCCCCAAGCGGGAGGACGAGCAGTACTTC. Variable domain in full (rest from reference TRBV28 and TRBJ2-7): DVKVTQSSRYLVKRTGEKVFLECVQDMDHENMFWYRQDPGLGLRLIYFSYDVKMKEKGDIPEGYSVSREKKERFSLILESASTNQTSMYLCASSTPKREDEQYFGPGTRLTVT.

J is TRBJ1-5 and V is TRBV5-6; D not certain. CDR3 length: 16 amino acids. V lost 0 bases, J lost 0 bases, and 10 bases lay in between. Germline assignment: CDR1 SGHDT and CDR2 YYEEEE. DNA for the CDR3: TGTGCCAGCAGCTTGGCCTTTACAGCTAGCAATCAGCCCCAGCATTTT. Protein product: CASSLAFTASNQPQHF.